This TCR beta chain comes out of a study of cytomegalovirus exposure and HLA in healthy donors. This clone is termed medium-sized. Its antigen is still unknown. In the PCR, 60 Vbeta and 13 Jbeta primers were used. Per the original data handling: There were about 86 million unique TCR beta chains by a later count, and approximately 10 million of them were shared. Only in-frame clones appear in the TCRdb table, and some are missing; sequencing was by immunoSEQ multiplex PCR. The DNA was the basis for D and trimming; V, J and clone size are from that table. The sample yields roughly 98,000 clones, roughly 60% seen once. There are 14 residues in the CDR3. Germline V lookup: CDR1 MNHEY, CDR2 SVGAGI. The ends were cut back, 3 bases at V and 5 bases at J, with 13 bases in the middle. Whole-study results and caveats: Most TCR sequences were seen very rarely across donors, but some public TCRs occurred in many. In a later analysis, a genetic analysis reported fewer productive-TCR N-insertions in an Asian-associated ancestry cluster than the cohort average.

This receptor was taken from a woman in her thirties in good health and CMV-seropositive. The J gene is TRBJ1-1, the V gene TRBV6-5; D remains unclear. The material sequenced was PBMCs. CDR3 coding DNA: TGTGCCAGCAGTTATCGGGCCCCGGGGACTGAAGCTTTCTTT. Translated: CASSYRAPGTEAFF.